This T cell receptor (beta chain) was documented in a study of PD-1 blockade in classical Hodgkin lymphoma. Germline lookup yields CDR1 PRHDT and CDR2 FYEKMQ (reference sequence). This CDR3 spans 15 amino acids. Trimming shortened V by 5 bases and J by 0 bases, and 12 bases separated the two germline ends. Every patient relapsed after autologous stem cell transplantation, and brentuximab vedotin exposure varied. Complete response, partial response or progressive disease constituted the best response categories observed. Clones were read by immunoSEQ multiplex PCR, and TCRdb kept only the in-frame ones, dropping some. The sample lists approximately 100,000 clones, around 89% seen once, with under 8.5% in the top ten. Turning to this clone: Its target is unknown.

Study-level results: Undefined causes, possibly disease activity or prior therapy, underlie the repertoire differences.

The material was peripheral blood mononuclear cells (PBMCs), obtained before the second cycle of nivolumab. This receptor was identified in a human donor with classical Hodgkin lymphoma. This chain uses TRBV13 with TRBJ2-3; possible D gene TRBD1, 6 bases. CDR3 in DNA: TGTGCCAGCAGCCGGACAGTAACTAGCACAGATACGCAGTATTTT. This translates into CASSRTVTSTDTQYF.